This entry is about one T cell receptor beta chain. The antigen is unknown. Looked up from germline, CDR1 is SGHDN and CDR2 is FVKESK. The V end was cut by 8 bases, the J end by 3 bases, with 17 bases between. This CDR3 is built from 14 residues. The data stem from a study of cytomegalovirus exposure and HLA in healthy donors. The PCR used 60 Vbeta and 13 Jbeta primers. Clones were read by immunoSEQ multiplex PCR, and TCRdb kept only the in-frame ones, dropping some. Counted here are roughly 89,000 clones, approximately 69% occurring once; the ten biggest clones make up about 22%. Findings of the study overall: TRBV6-2, TRBV6-3 and some other V segments were excluded as indistinguishable.

This sequence was found in a woman aged 45 to 65 in good health and CMV-seropositive. The gene calls are TRBV14 and TRBJ2-7; D gene uncertain. Sequencing input: PBMCs. This CDR3 is CASHNPPRSYEQYF. DNA for the CDR3: TGTGCCAGCCACAATCCCCCCCGAAGCTACGAGCAGTACTTC.